This TCR beta chain was documented in a study of blood T cells in healthy people across ages. Study information: There was about one barcoded beta molecule captured by template switching per two T cells. General study findings and limits: The long-lived group displayed more naive CD4+ cells, plus higher diversity, than the aged donors did.

For this clonotype: Its antigen is unknown.

Primers used in a second PCR of roughly 7 to 11 cycles were a sample-barcoded 5' primer and a J-beta primer mix. MiXCR, applied by TCRdb to the 5' RACE reads, yields one record per CDR3 protein. Of approximately 810,000 distinct CDR3 sequences in the sample, around 30% were seen once. Germline V gives CDR1 DFQATT, CDR2 SNEGSKA (reference sequence). This CDR3 is built from 14 residues. V was clipped by 4 bases and J by 2 bases, with 13 bases between them. This chain links TRBV20-1 with TRBJ2-3, with no clear D. This receptor was taken from a woman older than 75 in good health. The sequenced material came from blood. The DNA for the CDR3 is TGCAGTGCTATCAGGCTAGTGAACACAGATACGCAGTATTTT. It encodes CSAIRLVNTDTQYF.